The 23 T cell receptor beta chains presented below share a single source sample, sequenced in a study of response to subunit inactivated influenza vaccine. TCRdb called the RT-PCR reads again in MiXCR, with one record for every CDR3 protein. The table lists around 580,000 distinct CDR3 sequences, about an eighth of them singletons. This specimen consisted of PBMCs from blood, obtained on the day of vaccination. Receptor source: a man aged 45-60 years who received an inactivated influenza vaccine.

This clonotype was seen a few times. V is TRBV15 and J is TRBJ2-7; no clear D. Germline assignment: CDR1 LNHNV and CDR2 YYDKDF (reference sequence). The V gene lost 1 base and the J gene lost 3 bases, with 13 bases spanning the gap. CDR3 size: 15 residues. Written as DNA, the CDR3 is TGTGCCACCAGCAGAGGCAGCATTGTCGGCTACGAGCAGTACTTC. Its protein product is CATSRGSIVGYEQYF.

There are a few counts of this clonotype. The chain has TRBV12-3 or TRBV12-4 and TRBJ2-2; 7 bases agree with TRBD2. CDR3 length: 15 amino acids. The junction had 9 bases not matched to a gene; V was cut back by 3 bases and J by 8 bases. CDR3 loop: CASSLGGPSSGELFF. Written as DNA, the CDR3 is TGTGCCAGCAGTTTGGGAGGGCCATCGTCTGGGGAGCTGTTTTTT.

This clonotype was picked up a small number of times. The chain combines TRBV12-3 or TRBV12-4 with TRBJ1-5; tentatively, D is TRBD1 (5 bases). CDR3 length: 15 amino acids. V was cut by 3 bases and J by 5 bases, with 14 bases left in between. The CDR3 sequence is CASSLWAGSYQPQHF. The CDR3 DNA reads TGTGCCAGCAGTTTGTGGGCAGGGTCATATCAGCCCCAGCATTTT.

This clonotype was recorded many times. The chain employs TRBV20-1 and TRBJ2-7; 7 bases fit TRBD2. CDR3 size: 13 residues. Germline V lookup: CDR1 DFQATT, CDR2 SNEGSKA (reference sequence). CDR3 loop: CSGDGGRSYEQYF. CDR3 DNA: TGCAGCGGGGATGGCGGGAGATCCTACGAGCAGTACTTC.

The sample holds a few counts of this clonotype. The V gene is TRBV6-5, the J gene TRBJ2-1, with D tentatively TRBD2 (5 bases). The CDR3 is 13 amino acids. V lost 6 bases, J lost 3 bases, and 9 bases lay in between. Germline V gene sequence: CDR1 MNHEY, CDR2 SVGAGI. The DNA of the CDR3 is TGTGCCAGCAGAATAGACTACTACAATGAGCAGTTCTTC. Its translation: CASRIDYYNEQFF.

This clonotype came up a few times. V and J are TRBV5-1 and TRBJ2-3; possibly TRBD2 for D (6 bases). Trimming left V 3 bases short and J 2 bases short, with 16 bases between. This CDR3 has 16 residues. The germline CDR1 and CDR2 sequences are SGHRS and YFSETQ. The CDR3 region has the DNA TGCGCCAGCAGCTCCTTGGCGGGGACTTTCACAGATACGCAGTATTTT. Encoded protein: CASSSLAGTFTDTQYF.

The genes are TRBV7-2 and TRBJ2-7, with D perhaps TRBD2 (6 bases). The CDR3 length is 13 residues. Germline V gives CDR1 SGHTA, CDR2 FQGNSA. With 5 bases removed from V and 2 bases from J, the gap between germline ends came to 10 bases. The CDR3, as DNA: TGTGCCAGCAGCCGGGACTCCGCCTACGAGCAGTACTTC. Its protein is CASSRDSAYEQYF.

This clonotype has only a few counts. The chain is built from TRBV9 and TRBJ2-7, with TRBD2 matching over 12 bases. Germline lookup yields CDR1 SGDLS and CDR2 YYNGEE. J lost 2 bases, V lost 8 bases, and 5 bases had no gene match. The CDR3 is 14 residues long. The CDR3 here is CASAASGGAYEQYF. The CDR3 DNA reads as TGTGCCAGTGCGGCTAGCGGGGGGGCCTACGAGCAGTACTTC. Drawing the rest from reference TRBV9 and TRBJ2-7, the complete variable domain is DSGVTQTPKHLITATGQRVTLRCSPRSGDLSVYWYQQSLDQGLQFLIQYYNGEERAKGNILERFSAQQFPDLHSELNLSSLELGDSALYFCASAASGGAYEQYFGPGTRLTVT.

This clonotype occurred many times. The CDR3 DNA is TGTGCCAGCAGCTTGACTAGCGGGAAGGAGACCCAGTACTTC. It codes for CASSLTSGKETQYF. J is TRBJ2-5 and V is TRBV7-9; the match to TRBD2 covers 11 bases. V shed 3 bases, J shed 5 bases, and the junction held 2 bases outside the gene matches. Germline lookup yields CDR1 SEHNR and CDR2 FQNEAQ (reference sequence). The CDR3 is made up of 14 amino acids.

CDR3 coding DNA: TGTGCCACCAGTGATTCAGGGCCTAGCAATCAGCCCCAGCATTTT. It yields the protein CATSDSGPSNQPQHF. The gene calls are TRBV24-1 and TRBJ1-5; a possible D gene is TRBD1 (5 bases). The CDR3 runs to 15 residues. Trimming stripped 2 bases from V and 0 bases from J, with 7 bases between. The germline gives CDR1 KGHDR, CDR2 SFDVKD.

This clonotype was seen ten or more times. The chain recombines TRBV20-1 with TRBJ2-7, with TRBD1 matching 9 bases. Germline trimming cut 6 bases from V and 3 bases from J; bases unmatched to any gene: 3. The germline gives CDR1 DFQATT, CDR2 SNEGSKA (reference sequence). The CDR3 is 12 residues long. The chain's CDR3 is CSARQGGYEQYF. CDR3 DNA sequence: TGCAGTGCCAGACAGGGGGGCTACGAGCAGTACTTC.

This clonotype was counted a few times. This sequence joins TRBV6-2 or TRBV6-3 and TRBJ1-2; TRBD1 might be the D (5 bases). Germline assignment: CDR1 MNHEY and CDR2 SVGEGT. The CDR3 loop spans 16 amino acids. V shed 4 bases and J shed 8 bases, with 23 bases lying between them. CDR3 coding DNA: TGTGCCAGCAGTTCCCTTACACGGGGCTATTTCGGCGGCTACACCTTC. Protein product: CASSSLTRGYFGGYTF.

The CDR3 DNA follows: TGTGCCAGCCACCGGGACGGTAACTATGGCTACACCTTC. It encodes CASHRDGNYGYTF. This rearrangement joins TRBV27 to TRBJ1-2, with a possible D match to TRBD1 (5 bases). Germline CDR1 is MNHEY and CDR2 is SMNVEV (reference sequence). The CDR3 is 13 amino acids. Trimming removed 8 bases from V and 1 base from J, with 11 bases in between.

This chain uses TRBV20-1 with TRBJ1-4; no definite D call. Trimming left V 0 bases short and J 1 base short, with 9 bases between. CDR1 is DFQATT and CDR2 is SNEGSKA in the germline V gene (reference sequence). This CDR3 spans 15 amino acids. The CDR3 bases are TGCAGTGCTAGAGATCAAGGGATAACTAATGAAAAACTGTTTTTT. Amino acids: CSARDQGITNEKLFF.

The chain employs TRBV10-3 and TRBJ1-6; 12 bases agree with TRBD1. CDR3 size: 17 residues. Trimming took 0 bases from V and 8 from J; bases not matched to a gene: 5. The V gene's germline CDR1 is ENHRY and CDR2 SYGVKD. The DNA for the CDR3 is TGTGCCATCAGTGAGTCAGGGACAGGGGGCGCTTATTCACCCCTCCACTTT. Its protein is CAISESGTGGAYSPLHF.

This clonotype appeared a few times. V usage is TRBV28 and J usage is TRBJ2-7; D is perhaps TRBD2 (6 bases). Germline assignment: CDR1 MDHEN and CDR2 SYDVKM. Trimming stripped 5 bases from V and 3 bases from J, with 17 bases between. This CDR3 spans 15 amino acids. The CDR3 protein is CASSPPVGGLYEQYF. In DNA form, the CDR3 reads TGTGCCAGCAGTCCGCCCGTTGGGGGACTCTACGAGCAGTACTTC.

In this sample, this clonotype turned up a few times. The DNA for the CDR3 is TGTGCCAGCTCACCATCGGAGGGGGCAAACACCGGGGAGCTGTTTTTT. It is translated as CASSPSEGANTGELFF. The chain links TRBV18 to TRBJ2-2; weak D call: TRBD1 (7 bases). The CDR3 spans 16 residues. CDR1 and CDR2 from the germline V gene are KGHSH and LQKENI. With 2 bases removed from V and 2 bases from J, the gap between germline ends came to 12 bases.

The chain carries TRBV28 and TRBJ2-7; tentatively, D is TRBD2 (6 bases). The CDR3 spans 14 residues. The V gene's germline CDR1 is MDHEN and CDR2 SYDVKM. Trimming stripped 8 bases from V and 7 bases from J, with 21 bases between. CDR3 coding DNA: TGTGCCAGCGAAACGGGACTCTCTAGGGAAGAGCAGTACTTC. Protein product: CASETGLSREEQYF. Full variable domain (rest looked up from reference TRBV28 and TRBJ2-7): DVKVTQSSRYLVKRTGEKVFLECVQDMDHENMFWYRQDPGLGLRLIYFSYDVKMKEKGDIPEGYSVSREKKERFSLILESASTNQTSMYLCASETGLSREEQYFGPGTRLTVT.

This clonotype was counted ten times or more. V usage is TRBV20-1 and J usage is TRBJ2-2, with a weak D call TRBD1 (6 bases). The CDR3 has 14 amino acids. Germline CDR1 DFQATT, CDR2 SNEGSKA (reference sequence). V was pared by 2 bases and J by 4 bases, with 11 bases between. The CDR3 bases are TGCAGTGCTAGAAAACAGGGTAGCACCGGGGAGCTGTTTTTT. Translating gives CSARKQGSTGELFF.

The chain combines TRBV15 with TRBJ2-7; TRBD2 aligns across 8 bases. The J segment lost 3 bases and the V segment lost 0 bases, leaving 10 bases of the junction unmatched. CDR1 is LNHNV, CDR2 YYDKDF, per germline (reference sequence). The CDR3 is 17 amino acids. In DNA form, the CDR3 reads TGTGCCACCAGCAGAGACCAGTTACTAGCGGAGTTCTACGAGCAGTACTTC. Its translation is CATSRDQLLAEFYEQYF.

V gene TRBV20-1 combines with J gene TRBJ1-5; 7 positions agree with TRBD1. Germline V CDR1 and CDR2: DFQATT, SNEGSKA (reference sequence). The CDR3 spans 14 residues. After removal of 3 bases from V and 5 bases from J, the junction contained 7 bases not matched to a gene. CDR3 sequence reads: CSARRGGIDQPQHF. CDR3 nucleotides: TGCAGTGCTAGGCGAGGGGGCATCGATCAGCCCCAGCATTTT.

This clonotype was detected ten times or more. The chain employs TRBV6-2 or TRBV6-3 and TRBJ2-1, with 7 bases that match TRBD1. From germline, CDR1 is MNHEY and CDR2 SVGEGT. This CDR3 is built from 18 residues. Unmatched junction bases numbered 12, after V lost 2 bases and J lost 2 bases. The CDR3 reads CASSYAIDRERAYNEQFF. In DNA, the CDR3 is TGTGCCAGCAGTTACGCTATCGACAGGGAAAGGGCCTACAATGAGCAGTTCTTC.

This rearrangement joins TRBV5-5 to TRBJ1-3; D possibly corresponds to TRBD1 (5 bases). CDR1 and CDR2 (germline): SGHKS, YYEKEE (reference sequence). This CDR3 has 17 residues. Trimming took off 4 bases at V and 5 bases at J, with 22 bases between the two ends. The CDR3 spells CASSETLLARARNTIYF. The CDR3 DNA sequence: TGTGCCAGCAGCGAAACCCTCCTTGCCAGGGCGAGAAACACCATATATTTT.